Listed here is a single T cell receptor beta chain. No antigen is known for it. Method: immunoSEQ multiplex PCR; TCRdb's copy keeps in-frame clones and lacks some. Here the sample spans hundreds of thousands of clones, 70% being singletons. V dropped 4 bases and J dropped 4 bases, with 14 bases sitting between them. This CDR3 is 15 amino acids long. Germline CDR1 and CDR2: SGHNT and YENEEA. This record belongs to a study of cytotoxic CD8 clonotypes in ibrutinib-treated CLL. Study details: Mean productive templates were approximately 240,000; mean productive rearrangements were roughly 94,000.

Study conclusions and caveats: Clonality was higher at baseline than in age-matched healthy donors and tracked circulating CD8+ T-cell counts.

The chain recombines TRBV11-3 with TRBJ2-4, with a possible D match to TRBD1 (5 bases). The material sequenced was PBMCs, taken after 24 months of ibrutinib treatment. This TCR derives from a human donor with chronic lymphocytic leukemia. CDR3 sequence reads: CASSSSAGSKNIQYF. The CDR3 DNA reads as TGTGCCAGCAGCTCCTCCGCAGGGTCAAAAAACATTCAGTACTTC.